This T cell receptor beta chain was identified during a study of identical twins. The study's findings and limits: Fewer insertions marked abundant cord blood beta clonotypes; young adult naive trended weakly, memory not at all. Model-predicted out-of-frame TCR alpha sharing fell below observed values in monozygotic twins.

The V gene lost 1 base and the J gene lost 7 bases, with 14 bases spanning the gap. The germline CDR1 and CDR2 sequences are DFQATT and SNEGSKA (reference sequence). The CDR3 has 14 residues. Template switching supplied a universal primer site; unique molecular identifiers were carried on the cDNA. TCRdb reprocessed the 5' RACE reads with MiXCR, giving one entry per CDR3 protein. The repertoire holds some 1,600,000 distinct CDR3 sequences, with roughly 35% as singletons. Concerning this clonotype itself: What it recognizes is unknown.

Sequences were obtained from cord blood. The TCR was taken from a newborn girl in good health. The J gene is TRBJ1-5, the V gene TRBV20-1; no definite D call. The CDR3 protein is CSARVSGALQPQHF. The DNA of the CDR3 is TGCAGTGCTAGAGTTTCGGGCGCCCTACAGCCCCAGCATTTT.